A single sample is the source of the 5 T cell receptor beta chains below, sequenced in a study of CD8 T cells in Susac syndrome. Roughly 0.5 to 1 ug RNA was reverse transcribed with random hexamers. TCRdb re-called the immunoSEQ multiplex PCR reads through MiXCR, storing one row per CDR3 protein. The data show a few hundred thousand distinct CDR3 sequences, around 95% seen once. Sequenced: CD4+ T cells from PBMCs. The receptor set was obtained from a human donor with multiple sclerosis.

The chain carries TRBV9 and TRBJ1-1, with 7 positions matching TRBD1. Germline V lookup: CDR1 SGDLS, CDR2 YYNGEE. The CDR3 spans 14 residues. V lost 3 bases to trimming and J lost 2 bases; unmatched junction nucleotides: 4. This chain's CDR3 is CASSEGQPNTEAFF. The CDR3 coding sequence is TGTGCCAGCAGCGAGGGACAGCCTAACACTGAAGCTTTCTTT.

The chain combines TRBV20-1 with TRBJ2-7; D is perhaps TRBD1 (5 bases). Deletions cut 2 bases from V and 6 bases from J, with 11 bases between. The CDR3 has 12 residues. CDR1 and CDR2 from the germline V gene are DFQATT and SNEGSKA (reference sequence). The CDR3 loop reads CSARSQGSEQYF. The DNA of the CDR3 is TGCAGTGCTAGAAGCCAGGGATCCGAGCAGTACTTC.

DNA of the CDR3: TGCAGTGCTAGAGACCTAAAGGCGGGGAAGGATGTCTATGGCTACACCTTC. It encodes CSARDLKAGKDVYGYTF. The chain couples TRBV20-1 to TRBJ1-2; D ambiguous. The germline V gene has CDR1 DFQATT and CDR2 SNEGSKA (reference sequence). Trimming took off 0 bases at V and 4 bases at J, with 21 bases between the two ends. The CDR3 is 17 amino acids.

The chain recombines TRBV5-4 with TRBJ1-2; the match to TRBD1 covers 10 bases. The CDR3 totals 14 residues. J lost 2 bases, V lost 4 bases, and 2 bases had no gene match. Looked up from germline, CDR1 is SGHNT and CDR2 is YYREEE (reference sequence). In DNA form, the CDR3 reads TGTGCCAGCAGCGGGGGACAGGGGAACTATGGCTACACCTTC. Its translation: CASSGGQGNYGYTF.

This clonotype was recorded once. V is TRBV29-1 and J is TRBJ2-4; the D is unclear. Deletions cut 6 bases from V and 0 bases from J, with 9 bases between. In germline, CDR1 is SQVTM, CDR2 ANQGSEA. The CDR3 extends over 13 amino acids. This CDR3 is CSVITVAKNIQYF. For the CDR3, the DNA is TGCAGCGTCATCACCGTAGCCAAAAACATTCAGTACTTC. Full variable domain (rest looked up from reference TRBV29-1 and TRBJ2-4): SAVISQKPSRDICQRGTSLTIQCQVDSQVTMMFWYRQQPGQSLTLIATANQGSEATYESGFVIDKFPISRPNLTFSTLTVSNMSPEDSSIYLCSVITVAKNIQYFGAGTRLSVL.